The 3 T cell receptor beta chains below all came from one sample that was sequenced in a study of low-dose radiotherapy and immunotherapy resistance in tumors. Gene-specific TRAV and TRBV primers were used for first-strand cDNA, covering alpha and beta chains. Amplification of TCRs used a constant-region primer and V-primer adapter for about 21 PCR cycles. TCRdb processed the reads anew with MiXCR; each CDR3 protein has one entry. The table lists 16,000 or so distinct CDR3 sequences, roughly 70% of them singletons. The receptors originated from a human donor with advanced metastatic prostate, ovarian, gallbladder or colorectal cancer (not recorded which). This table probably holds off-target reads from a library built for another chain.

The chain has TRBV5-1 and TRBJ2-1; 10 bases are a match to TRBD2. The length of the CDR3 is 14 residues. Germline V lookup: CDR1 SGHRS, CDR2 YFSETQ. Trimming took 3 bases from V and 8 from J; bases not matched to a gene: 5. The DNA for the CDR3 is TGCGCCAGCAGCTATCAAGGGACTAGCGATGAGCAGTTCTTC. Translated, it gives CASSYQGTSDEQFF.

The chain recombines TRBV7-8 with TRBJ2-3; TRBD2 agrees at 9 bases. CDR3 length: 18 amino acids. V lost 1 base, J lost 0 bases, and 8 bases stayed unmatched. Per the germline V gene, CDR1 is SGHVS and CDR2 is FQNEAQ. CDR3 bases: TGTGCCAGCAGCTTAGTGGTCGGCGGGGGGGCCAGCACAGATACGCAGTATTTT. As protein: CASSLVVGGGASTDTQYF.

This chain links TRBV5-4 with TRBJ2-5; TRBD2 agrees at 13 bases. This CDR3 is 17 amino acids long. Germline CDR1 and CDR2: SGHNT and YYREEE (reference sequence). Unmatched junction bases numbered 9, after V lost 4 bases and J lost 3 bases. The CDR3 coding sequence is TGTGCCAGCAGCCACCCACCCGGGACTAGCGGGGAAGAGACCCAGTACTTC. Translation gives CASSHPPGTSGEETQYF. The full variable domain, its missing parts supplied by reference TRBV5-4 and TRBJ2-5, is ETGVTQSPTHLIKTRGQQVTLRCSSQSGHNTVSWYQQALGQGPQFIFQYYREEENGRGNFPPRFSGLQFPNYSSELNVNALELDDSALYLCASSHPPGTSGEETQYFGPGTRLLVL.